The rows below give T cell receptor beta chains drawn from one sample of a study of cytomegalovirus exposure and HLA in healthy donors. Some clones are missing from TCRdb's copy, which holds only in-frame ones; the method was immunoSEQ multiplex PCR. The data contain roughly 99,000 clones, 77% of them singletons. Sequencing used PBMCs. These receptors all come from a male donor in good health and CMV-seronegative. The CDR3 runs from the conserved cysteine through the conserved F or W. D genes are given only for firm matches. Some rows have no size entry. The others give once, few or many, or a class for an expanded clone.

CDR3nt: TGCGCCAGCAGCCTTTCCGAAACAGGGAACACTGAAGCTTTCTTT; CDR3aa: CASSLSETGNTEAFF; j_gene: TRBJ1-1; d_gene: .; v_gene: TRBV4-1; abundance: .
CDR3nt: TGCAGTGCCCACCTCACACGAGAGCAGTTCTTC; CDR3aa: CSAHLTREQFF; j_gene: TRBJ2-1; d_gene: .; v_gene: TRBV20-1; abundance: .
CDR3nt: TGTGCCAGTAGTATGGGGACAGGGGCCTACGAGCAGTACTTC; CDR3aa: CASSMGTGAYEQYF; j_gene: TRBJ2-7; d_gene: TRBD1; v_gene: TRBV19; abundance: .
CDR3nt: TGCGCCAGCAGCCCGGGACTAGCGGGAGCCTACGAGCAGTACTTC; CDR3aa: CASSPGLAGAYEQYF; j_gene: TRBJ2-7; d_gene: TRBD2; v_gene: TRBV4-1; abundance: .
CDR3nt: TGTGCCACCAGCCGCAACAGGGGGGAAACTGAAGCTTTCTTT; CDR3aa: CATSRNRGETEAFF; j_gene: TRBJ1-1; d_gene: TRBD1; v_gene: TRBV15; abundance: .
CDR3nt: TGTGCCAGCAGCCCCAGCTACGAGCAGTACTTC; CDR3aa: CASSPSYEQYF; j_gene: TRBJ2-7; d_gene: .; v_gene: TRBV7-8; abundance: .
CDR3nt: TGTGCCAGCAGCCTACGTGGGGGGTTGGGTGAAAAACTGTTTTTT; CDR3aa: CASSLRGGLGEKLFF; j_gene: TRBJ1-4; d_gene: .; v_gene: TRBV7-3; abundance: .
CDR3nt: TGTGCCAGCAGCTTAACGACGGCAGGGGGTGGTATTGAGCAGTTCTTC; CDR3aa: CASSLTTAGGGIEQFF; j_gene: TRBJ2-1; d_gene: TRBD1; v_gene: TRBV7-3; abundance: .
CDR3nt: TGTGCCAGCAGTTTATTTATGGGGCTAGCGGATTACAATGAGCAGTTCTTC; CDR3aa: CASSLFMGLADYNEQFF; j_gene: TRBJ2-1; d_gene: TRBD2; v_gene: TRBV27; abundance: .
CDR3nt: TGTGCCAGCAGCTTAGGTGCTAGCGGGAGGGCCGAGACCCAGTACTTC; CDR3aa: CASSLGASGRAETQYF; j_gene: TRBJ2-5; d_gene: TRBD2; v_gene: TRBV11-3; abundance: .
CDR3nt: TGTGCCAGCGGAAAGACTAGAGATACGCAGTATTTT; CDR3aa: CASGKTRDTQYF; j_gene: TRBJ2-3; d_gene: .; v_gene: TRBV6-1; abundance: .
CDR3nt: TGTGCCAGCAGCTCCACAGCTACTGGCAATCAGCCCCAGCATTTT; CDR3aa: CASSSTATGNQPQHF; j_gene: TRBJ1-5; d_gene: .; v_gene: TRBV7-2; abundance: .
CDR3nt: TGCAGCGCCGAGGTGGATAGCACAGATACGCAGTATTTT; CDR3aa: CSAEVDSTDTQYF; j_gene: TRBJ2-3; d_gene: .; v_gene: TRBV29-1; abundance: .
CDR3nt: TGTGCCACCAGCAGTCAACCGGGACAGGGAGGCGGAGGGGAAGAGACCCAGTACTTC; CDR3aa: CATSSQPGQGGGGEETQYF; j_gene: TRBJ2-5; d_gene: TRBD1; v_gene: TRBV15; abundance: .
CDR3nt: TGCGCCAGCAGCTTGGGGGACAGGGGGGGAGAGACCCAGTACTTC; CDR3aa: CASSLGDRGGETQYF; j_gene: TRBJ2-5; d_gene: TRBD1; v_gene: TRBV5-1; abundance: .
CDR3nt: TGCGCCAGCAGTCCTAACAGGGGGCGGTCTGGGGCCAACGTCCTGACTTTC; CDR3aa: CASSPNRGRSGANVLTF; j_gene: TRBJ2-6; d_gene: TRBD1; v_gene: TRBV23-1; abundance: .
CDR3nt: TGTGCCAGCAGCTTGTTTTTCCAATCCGGGGAGACCCAGTACTTC; CDR3aa: CASSLFFQSGETQYF; j_gene: TRBJ2-5; d_gene: .; v_gene: TRBV7-7; abundance: .
CDR3nt: TGTGCCTGGAGGTCCCCAGGGGGAGCTAACTATGGCTACACCTTC; CDR3aa: CAWRSPGGANYGYTF; j_gene: TRBJ1-2; d_gene: TRBD1; v_gene: TRBV30; abundance: .
CDR3nt: TGTGCCAGCTCACCCCGGGACAGGGGGACCCTCAATGAGCAGTTCTTC; CDR3aa: CASSPRDRGTLNEQFF; j_gene: TRBJ2-1; d_gene: TRBD1; v_gene: TRBV18; abundance: .
CDR3nt: TGTGCCAGCAGTTCCCTAGCTGAATCCTACGAGCAGTACTTC; CDR3aa: CASSSLAESYEQYF; j_gene: TRBJ2-7; d_gene: .; v_gene: TRBV28; abundance: .
CDR3nt: TGCGCCAGCAGTAGACAGCCGAACACTGAAGCTTTCTTT; CDR3aa: CASSRQPNTEAFF; j_gene: TRBJ1-1; d_gene: .; v_gene: TRBV10-1; abundance: once
CDR3nt: TGTGCCAGTAGACCAATGAGGGGGCAGGAAGCTTTCTTT; CDR3aa: CASRPMRGQEAFF; j_gene: TRBJ1-1; d_gene: TRBD1; v_gene: TRBV19; abundance: few
CDR3nt: TGTGCCAGCAGTGAAGATAGCGGGAGGGCCTTGAATGAGCAGTTCTTC; CDR3aa: CASSEDSGRALNEQFF; j_gene: TRBJ2-1; d_gene: TRBD2; v_gene: TRBV6-4; abundance: .
CDR3nt: TGTGCCAGCTCACCGTCTAACACAGGGACGTATGGCTACACCTTC; CDR3aa: CASSPSNTGTYGYTF; j_gene: TRBJ1-2; d_gene: .; v_gene: TRBV18; abundance: .
CDR3nt: TGTGCCAGTAGTCGGGACAGCAACTATGGCTACACCTTC; CDR3aa: CASSRDSNYGYTF; j_gene: TRBJ1-2; d_gene: TRBD1; v_gene: TRBV19; abundance: .
CDR3nt: TGTGCCAGCAGCTCCGAGGGAGTAAGTGAGCAGTACTTC; CDR3aa: CASSSEGVSEQYF; j_gene: TRBJ2-7; d_gene: .; v_gene: TRBV7-6; abundance: .
CDR3nt: TGTGCCAGCACCCCCGGACAGTCGAGGAGCTATGGCTACACCTTC; CDR3aa: CASTPGQSRSYGYTF; j_gene: TRBJ1-2; d_gene: .; v_gene: TRBV28; abundance: .
CDR3nt: TGTGCCAGCAGTTACCCACAGGTCTCTGGGGCCAACGTCCTGACTTTC; CDR3aa: CASSYPQVSGANVLTF; j_gene: TRBJ2-6; d_gene: .; v_gene: TRBV6-5; abundance: .
CDR3nt: TGTGCCAGCAGCTTAGTAGGGCTAGCGGTTCAAGAGACCCAGTACTTC; CDR3aa: CASSLVGLAVQETQYF; j_gene: TRBJ2-5; d_gene: TRBD2; v_gene: TRBV7-9; abundance: .
CDR3nt: TGCGCCAGCAGCTTGGCCGGGGAGGGGAACACCGGGGAGCTGTTTTTT; CDR3aa: CASSLAGEGNTGELFF; j_gene: TRBJ2-2; d_gene: TRBD2; v_gene: TRBV5-1; abundance: .
CDR3nt: TGTGCCAGCAGTTACGCGGGGGGGTACGGCTACACCTTC; CDR3aa: CASSYAGGYGYTF; j_gene: TRBJ1-2; d_gene: .; v_gene: TRBV6-5; abundance: few
CDR3nt: TGCGCCAGCAGTGAGTGGAGCGGGAGTCCCAACTACGAGCAGTACTTC; CDR3aa: CASSEWSGSPNYEQYF; j_gene: TRBJ2-7; d_gene: TRBD2; v_gene: TRBV10-2; abundance: .